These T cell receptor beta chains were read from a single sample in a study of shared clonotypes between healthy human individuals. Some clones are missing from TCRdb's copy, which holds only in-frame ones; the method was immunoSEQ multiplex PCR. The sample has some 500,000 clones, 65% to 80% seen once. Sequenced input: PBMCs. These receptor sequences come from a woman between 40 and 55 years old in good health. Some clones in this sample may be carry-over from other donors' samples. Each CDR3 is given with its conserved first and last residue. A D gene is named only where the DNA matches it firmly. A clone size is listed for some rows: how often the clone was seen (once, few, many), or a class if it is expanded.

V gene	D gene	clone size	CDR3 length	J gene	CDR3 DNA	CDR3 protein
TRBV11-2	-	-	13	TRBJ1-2	TGTGCCAGCAGCATACAGGAGCGGGATGGCTACACCTTC	CASSIQERDGYTF
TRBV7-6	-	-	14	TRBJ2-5	TGTGCCAGCAGCCCCGTAGCCATACAAGAGACCCAGTACTTC	CASSPVAIQETQYF
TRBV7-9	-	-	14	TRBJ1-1	TGTGCCAGCAGCCCACCGTCCAGAGACACTGAAGCTTTCTTT	CASSPPSRDTEAFF
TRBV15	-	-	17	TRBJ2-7	TGTGCCACCAGCAGAGATTTTCGGGCGGCGAGCACCTACGAGCAGTACTTC	CATSRDFRAASTYEQYF
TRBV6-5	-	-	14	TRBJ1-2	TGTGCCAGCAGTTTCGGGACTAGGGGCCATGGCTACACCTTC	CASSFGTRGHGYTF
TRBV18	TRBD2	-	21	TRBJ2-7	TGTGCCAGCTCCCCGGGACAACTCCCGGGACTAGCGGGAGGTCGGCCCTACGAGCAGTACTTC	CASSPGQLPGLAGGRPYEQYF
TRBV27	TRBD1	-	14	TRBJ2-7	TGTGCCAGCAGATGGGACAGGAGGACCTACGAGCAGTACTTC	CASRWDRRTYEQYF
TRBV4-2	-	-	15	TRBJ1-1	TGTGCCAGCAGCCAAGGAACGGGTCGATGGACTGAAGCTTTCTTT	CASSQGTGRWTEAFF
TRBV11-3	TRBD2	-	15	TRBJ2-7	TGTGCCAGCAGCCCTGGGCTAGCGGATAACTACGAGCAGTACTTC	CASSPGLADNYEQYF
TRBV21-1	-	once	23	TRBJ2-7	TGTGCCAGCAGCAAGGGGATCGATTTCGGGACTAGCGGGAGTACTAGGCCGGAAGACGAGCAGTACTTC	CASSKGIDFGTSGSTRPEDEQYF
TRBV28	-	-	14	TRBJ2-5	TGTGCCAGCGGTCTCGGGGGCGGGGGCCGGGAGCAGTACTTC	CASGLGGGGREQYF
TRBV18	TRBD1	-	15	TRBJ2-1	TGTGCCAGCTCACCCGGACAGGGGGGGGTCAATGAGCAGTTCTTC	CASSPGQGGVNEQFF
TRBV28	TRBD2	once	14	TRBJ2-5	TGTGCCAGCAGTTGGACTAGCGGGACGAAGACCCAGTACTTC	CASSWTSGTKTQYF
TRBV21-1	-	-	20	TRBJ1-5	TGTGCCAGCTTTGGGATCTTGAGGCCAATACAGGGGAATGGCAATCAGCCCCAGCATTTT	CASFGILRPIQGNGNQPQHF
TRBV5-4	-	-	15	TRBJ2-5	TGTGCCAGCAGCTCGGGGGAGGCTGGACAAGAGACCCAGTACTTC	CASSSGEAGQETQYF
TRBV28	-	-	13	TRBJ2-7	TGTGCCAGCACCTACGTACAGGGAGGGGAGCAGTACTTC	CASTYVQGGEQYF
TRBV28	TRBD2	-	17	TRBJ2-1	TGTGCCAGCAGTTCTTTCCTGCTAGCGGGACGTTACAATGAGCAGTTCTTC	CASSSFLLAGRYNEQFF
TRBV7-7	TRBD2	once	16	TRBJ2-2	TGTGCCAGCAGCACCCAGCGGGAGGGCCGAGGCGGGGAGCTGTTTTTT	CASSTQREGRGGELFF
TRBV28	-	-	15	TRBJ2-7	TGTGCCAGCAGTTTTCGGACAGCGTACTTGTGGGAGCAGTACTTC	CASSFRTAYLWEQYF
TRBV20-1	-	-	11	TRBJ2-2	TGCAGTGCTAGATCGCCGGGGGAGCTGTTTTTT	CSARSPGELFF
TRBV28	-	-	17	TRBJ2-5	TGTGCCAGCAGTCAACCCCTGATGGAGGCAGGCCAAGAGACCCAGTACTTC	CASSQPLMEAGQETQYF
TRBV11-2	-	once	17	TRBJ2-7	TGTGCCAGCAGCTTTTTGAAGGAGAGGGTTTTGAGTCCCGAGCAGTACTTC	CASSFLKERVLSPEQYF
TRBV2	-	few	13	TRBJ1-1	TGTGCCAGCAGTGGATTTCCGACAGCTGAAGCTTTCTTT	CASSGFPTAEAFF
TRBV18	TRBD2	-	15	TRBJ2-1	TGTGCCAGCTCATGGGGGACTAGCGGGATTAATGAGCAGTTCTTC	CASSWGTSGINEQFF
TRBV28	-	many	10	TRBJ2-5	TGTGCCACCAGAGAGGAGACCCAGTACTTC	CATREETQYF
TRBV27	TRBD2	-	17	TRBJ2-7	TGTGCCAGCAGTTTAGGGGCAGGCCTAGCGGGGACCTACGAGCAGTACTTC	CASSLGAGLAGTYEQYF
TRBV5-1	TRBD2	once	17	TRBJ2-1	TGCGCCAGCAGCTTGGGGACTAGCGGGAGAGTCCACAATGAGCAGTTCTTC	CASSLGTSGRVHNEQFF
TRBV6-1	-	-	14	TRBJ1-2	TGTGCCAGCAGTGAATTAGGACAGAACTATGGCTACACCTTC	CASSELGQNYGYTF
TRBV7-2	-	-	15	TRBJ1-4	TGTGCCAGCAGCCCTCGGACTGAGGTTAATGAAAAACTGTTTTTT	CASSPRTEVNEKLFF
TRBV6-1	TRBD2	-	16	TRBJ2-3	TGTGCCAGCAGTGGGGGGCTAGCGGGAATTACAGATACGCAGTATTTT	CASSGGLAGITDTQYF